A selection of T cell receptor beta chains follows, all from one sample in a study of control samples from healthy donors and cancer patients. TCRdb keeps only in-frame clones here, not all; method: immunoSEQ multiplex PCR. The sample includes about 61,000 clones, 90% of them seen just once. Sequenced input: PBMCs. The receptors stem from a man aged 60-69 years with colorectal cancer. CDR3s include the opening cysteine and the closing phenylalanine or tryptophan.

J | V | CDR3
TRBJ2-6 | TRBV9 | CASSVAPSSGANVLTF
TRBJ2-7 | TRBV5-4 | CASSLGGPLGEQYF
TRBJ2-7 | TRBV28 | CASSTQHRGSYEQYF
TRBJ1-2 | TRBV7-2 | CASKLDTSGGYTF
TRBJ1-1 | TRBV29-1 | CSVAHLMNTEAFF
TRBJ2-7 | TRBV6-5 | CASTELAGSYEQYF
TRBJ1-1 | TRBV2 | CASSDPGTGGYMNTEAFF
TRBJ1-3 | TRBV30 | CAWSLRFYSGNTIYF
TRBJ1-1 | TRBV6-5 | CASSIGQGVTAFF
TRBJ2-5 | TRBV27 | CASSLSAGGETQYF
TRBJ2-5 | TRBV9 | CASSLQPGLAGGSSPETQYF
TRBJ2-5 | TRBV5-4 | CASSLGGLIQETQYF
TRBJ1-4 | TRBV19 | CASKDWNKATNEKLFF
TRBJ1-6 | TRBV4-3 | CASRQKEGATYNSPLHF
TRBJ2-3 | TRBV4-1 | CASSQEGTFGWTDTQYF
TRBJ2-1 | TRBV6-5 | CASSYRGATLEQFF
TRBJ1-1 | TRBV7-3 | CASSLGRNTEAFF
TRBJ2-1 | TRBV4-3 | CARANYNEQFF
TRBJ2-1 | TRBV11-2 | CASSLDLGNEQFF
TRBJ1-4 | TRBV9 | CASSSGVTNEKLFF
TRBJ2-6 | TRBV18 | CASSSPGGVSGANVLTF
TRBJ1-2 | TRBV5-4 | CASSLVPGGNYGYTF
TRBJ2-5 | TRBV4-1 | CASSQLAGGRGTQYF
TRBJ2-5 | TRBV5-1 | CASSPGASPGQETQYF
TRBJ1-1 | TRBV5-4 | CASSLIGAMNTEAFF
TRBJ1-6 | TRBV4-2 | CASSQDGVILYNSPLHF
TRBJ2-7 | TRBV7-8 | CASSLGTSGGTYEQYF
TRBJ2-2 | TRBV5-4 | CASSPPGTSGGRNTGELFF
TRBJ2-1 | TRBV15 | CATSREVTGLEQFF
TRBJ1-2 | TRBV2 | CASSAGQVRGDGYTF
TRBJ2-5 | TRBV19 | CASSQQHQETQYF
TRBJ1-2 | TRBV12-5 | CASSRAVNYGYTF
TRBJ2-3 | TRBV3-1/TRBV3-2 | CASSQAGTTWGTDTQYF
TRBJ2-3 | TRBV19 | CASSIWGRDTQYF
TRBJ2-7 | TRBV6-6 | CASSAVGGPGEQYF
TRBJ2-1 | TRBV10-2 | CASSEEWTSGREQFF
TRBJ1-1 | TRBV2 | CASSEKATWGSEAFF
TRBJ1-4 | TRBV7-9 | CASSSDRGVPTNEKLFF
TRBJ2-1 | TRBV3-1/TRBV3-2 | CASSQSLGRGFEQFF
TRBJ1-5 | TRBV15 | CATSSGNNQPQHF
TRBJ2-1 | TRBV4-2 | CASSQSPAGGRYNEQFF
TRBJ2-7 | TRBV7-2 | CASSFGLAFEQYF
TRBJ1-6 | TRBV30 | CAWGLTGGYNSPLHF
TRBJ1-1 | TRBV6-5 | CASSLTGSTEAFF
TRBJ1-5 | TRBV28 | CASSFLWGPNQPQHF
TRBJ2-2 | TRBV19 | CASSMGGRGSGELFF
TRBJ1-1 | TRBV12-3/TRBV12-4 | CASSPRMNTEAFF
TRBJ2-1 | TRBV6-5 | CASRGTGIFYNEQFF
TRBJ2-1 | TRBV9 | CASSGPYNEQFF
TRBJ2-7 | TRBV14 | CASSQDVMRATKQYF
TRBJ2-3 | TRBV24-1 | CATSDKRDRNTDTQYF
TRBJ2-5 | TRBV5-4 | CASSSARETQYF
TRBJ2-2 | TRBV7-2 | CASSFRGVNTGELFF
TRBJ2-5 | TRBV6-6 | CASSYLKQEETQYF
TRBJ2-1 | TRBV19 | CASSRGSSYNEQFF
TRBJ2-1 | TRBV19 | CASSIGARLGEQFF
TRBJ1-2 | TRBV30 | CAWISGTVFGYTF
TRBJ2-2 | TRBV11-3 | CASSFRRGELFF
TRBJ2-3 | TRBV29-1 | CSVEISTDTQYF